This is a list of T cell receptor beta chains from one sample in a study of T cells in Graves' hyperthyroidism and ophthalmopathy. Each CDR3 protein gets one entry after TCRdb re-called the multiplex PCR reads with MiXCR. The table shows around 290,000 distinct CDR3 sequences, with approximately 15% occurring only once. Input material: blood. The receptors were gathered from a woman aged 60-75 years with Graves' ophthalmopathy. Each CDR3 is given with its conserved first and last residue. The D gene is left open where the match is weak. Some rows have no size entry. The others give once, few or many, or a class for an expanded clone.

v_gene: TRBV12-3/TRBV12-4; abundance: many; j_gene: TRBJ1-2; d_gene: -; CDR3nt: TGTGCCAGCAGTTGGGGCAGAACCTATGGCTACACCTTC; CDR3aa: CASSWGRTYGYTF
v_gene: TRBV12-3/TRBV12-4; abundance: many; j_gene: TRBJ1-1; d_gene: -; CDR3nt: TGTGCCAGCAGTTTTCCTGGCCGTGAAGCTTTCTTT; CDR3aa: CASSFPGREAFF
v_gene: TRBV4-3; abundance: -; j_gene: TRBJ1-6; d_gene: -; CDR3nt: TGCGCCAGCAGCTCAGGCACAGCGTATAATTCACCCCTCCACTTT; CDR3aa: CASSSGTAYNSPLHF
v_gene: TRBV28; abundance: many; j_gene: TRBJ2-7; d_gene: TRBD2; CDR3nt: TGTGCCAGCAGCCTGAGCGGGAGGGCCTTCGAGCAGTACTTC; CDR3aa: CASSLSGRAFEQYF
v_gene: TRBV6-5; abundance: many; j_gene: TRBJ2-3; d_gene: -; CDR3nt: TGTGCCAGCAGTTACCGTGGCACAGATACGCAGTATTTT; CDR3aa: CASSYRGTDTQYF
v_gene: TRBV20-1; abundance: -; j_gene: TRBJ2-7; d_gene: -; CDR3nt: TGCAGTGCTAGAGGGTTGGAATACGGGCAGTACTTC; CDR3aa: CSARGLEYGQYF
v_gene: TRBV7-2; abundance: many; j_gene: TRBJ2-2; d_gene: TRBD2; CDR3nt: TGTGCCAGCAGCTTAGGATTGGGGTACGGGCGGTCGGCGGGGGTGCTGTTTTTT; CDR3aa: CASSLGLGYGRSAGVLFF
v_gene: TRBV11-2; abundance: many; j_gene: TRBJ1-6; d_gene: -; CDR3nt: TGTGCCAGCAGCCGGGAGGTCTCCGATTCACCCCTCCACTTT; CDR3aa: CASSREVSDSPLHF
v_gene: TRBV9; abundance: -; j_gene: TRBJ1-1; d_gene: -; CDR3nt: TGTGCCAGCAATCAAGTTCAGGGTTGGGCTGAAGCTTTCTTT; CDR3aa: CASNQVQGWAEAFF
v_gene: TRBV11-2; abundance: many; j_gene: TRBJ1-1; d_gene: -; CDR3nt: TGTGCCAGCAGCTTAGGGGCTAGGGGCCGGACTGAAGCTTTCTTT; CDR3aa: CASSLGARGRTEAFF
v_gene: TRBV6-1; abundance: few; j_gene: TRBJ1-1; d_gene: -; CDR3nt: TGTGCCAGTAGGGACTCAGGGCGAGAAGCTTTCTTT; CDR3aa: CASRDSGREAFF
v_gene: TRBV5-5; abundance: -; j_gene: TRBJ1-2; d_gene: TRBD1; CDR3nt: TGTGCCAGCAGCTTGACTTCGGGACAGGTTGGGTATGGCTACACCTTC; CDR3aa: CASSLTSGQVGYGYTF
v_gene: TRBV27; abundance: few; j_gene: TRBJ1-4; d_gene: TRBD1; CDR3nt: TGTGCCAGCGGAAGGACAGGGCTTTCGACTAATGAAAAACTGTTTTTT; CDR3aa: CASGRTGLSTNEKLFF
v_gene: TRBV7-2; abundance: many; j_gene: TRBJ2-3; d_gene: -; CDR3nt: TGTGCCAGCAGCTTAGTCCTAGGGTGGGACGGCACAGATACGCAGTATTTT; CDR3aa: CASSLVLGWDGTDTQYF
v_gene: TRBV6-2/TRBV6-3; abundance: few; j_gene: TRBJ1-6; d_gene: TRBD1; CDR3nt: TGTGCCAGCAGACAAGGACAGGCAGGTTCATCACCCCTCCACTTT; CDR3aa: CASRQGQAGSSPLHF
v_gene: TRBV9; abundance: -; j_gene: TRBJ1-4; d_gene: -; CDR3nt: TGTGCCAGCAGCCCAGACTGGGGCAGGCGGTCTGAAAAACTGTTTTTT; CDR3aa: CASSPDWGRRSEKLFF
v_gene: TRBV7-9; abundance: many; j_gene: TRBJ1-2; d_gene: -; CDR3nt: TGTGCCAGCAGCTCAGGGGATCGTGGCTATGGCTACACCTTC; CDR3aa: CASSSGDRGYGYTF
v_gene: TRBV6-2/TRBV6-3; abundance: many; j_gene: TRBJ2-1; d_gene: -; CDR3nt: TGTGCCAGCAGTTGGGTACCGGGACTCAGGGGGAGGAATGAGCAGTTCTTC; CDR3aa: CASSWVPGLRGRNEQFF
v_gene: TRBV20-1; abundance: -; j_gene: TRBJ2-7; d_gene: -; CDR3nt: TGCAGTGCTAGAGGGGGCCTCGGGGAGCAGTACTTC; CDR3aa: CSARGGLGEQYF
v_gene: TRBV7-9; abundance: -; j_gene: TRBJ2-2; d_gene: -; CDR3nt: TGTGCCAGCAGCCCGAGGGGGTCGAACACCGGGGAGCTGTTTTTT; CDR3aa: CASSPRGSNTGELFF
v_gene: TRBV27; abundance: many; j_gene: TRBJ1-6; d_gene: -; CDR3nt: TGTGCCAGCAGTTTAACCAGCTTAAGCTCCTATAATTCACCCCTCCACTTT; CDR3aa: CASSLTSLSSYNSPLHF
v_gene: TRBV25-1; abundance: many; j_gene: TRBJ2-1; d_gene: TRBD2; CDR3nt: TGTGCCAGCAGTGGAGCTAGCGGAAAGTCCTACAATGAGCAGTTCTTC; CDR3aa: CASSGASGKSYNEQFF
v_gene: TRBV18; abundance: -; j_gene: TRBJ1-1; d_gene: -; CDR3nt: TGTGCCAGCTCACCCCTGGGTGGCCGAAACACTGAAGCTTTCTTT; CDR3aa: CASSPLGGRNTEAFF
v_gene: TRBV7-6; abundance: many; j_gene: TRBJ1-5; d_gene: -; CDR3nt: TGTGCCAGCAGCTTATTCGCCCAGGGAAGCAATCAGCCCCAGCATTTT; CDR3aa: CASSLFAQGSNQPQHF
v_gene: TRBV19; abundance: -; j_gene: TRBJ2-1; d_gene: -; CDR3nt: TGTGCCAGTAGTATAGTTCCGGACTATTACAATGAGCAGTTCTTC; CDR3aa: CASSIVPDYYNEQFF
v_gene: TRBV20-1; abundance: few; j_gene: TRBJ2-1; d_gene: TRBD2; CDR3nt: TGCAGTGCTAGACTAACTAGCGGGAGGCCTGTGGGGGAGCAGTTCTTC; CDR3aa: CSARLTSGRPVGEQFF
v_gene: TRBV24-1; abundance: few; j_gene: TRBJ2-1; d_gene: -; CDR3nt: TGTGCCACCAGTGATCTAACCTCTGAGTACAATGAGCAGTTCTTC; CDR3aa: CATSDLTSEYNEQFF
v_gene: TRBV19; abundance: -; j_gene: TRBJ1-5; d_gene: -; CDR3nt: TGTGCCAGTAGTATCCTTCCGGCGGGGGTATCTCGTAGCAATCAGCCCCAGCATTTT; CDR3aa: CASSILPAGVSRSNQPQHF
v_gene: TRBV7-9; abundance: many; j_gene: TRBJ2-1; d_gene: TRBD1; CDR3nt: TGTGCCAGCAGCATAACAGGGGACAATGAGCAGTTCTTC; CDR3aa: CASSITGDNEQFF
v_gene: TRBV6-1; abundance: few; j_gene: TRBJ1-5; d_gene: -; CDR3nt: TGTGCCAGCACCACCGGGACGGGGAGTTCGCCCCAGCATTTT; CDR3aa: CASTTGTGSSPQHF
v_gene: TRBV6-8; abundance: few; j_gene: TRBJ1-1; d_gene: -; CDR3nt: TGTGCCAGCAGTTCCGCAGTGGGAGGGGACACTGAAGCTTTCTTT; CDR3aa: CASSSAVGGDTEAFF
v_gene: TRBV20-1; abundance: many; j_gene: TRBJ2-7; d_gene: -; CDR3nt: TGCAGTGCTAGTTCCACGGCGGACGAGCAGTACTTC; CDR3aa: CSASSTADEQYF
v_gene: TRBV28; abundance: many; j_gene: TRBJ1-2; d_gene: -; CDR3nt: TGTGCCAGCAGTTTAGGACAGATCGGCTATGGCTACACCTTC; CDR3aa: CASSLGQIGYGYTF
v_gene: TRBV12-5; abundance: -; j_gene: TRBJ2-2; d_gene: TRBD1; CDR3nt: TGTGCTAGTGGTCGCGGGACAGGGCGTTACGGAGCCTGGACCGGGGAGCTGTTTTTT; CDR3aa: CASGRGTGRYGAWTGELFF
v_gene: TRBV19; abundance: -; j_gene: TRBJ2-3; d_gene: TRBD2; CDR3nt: TGTGCCAGTAAAAAGCGGGAGGGCACAGATACGCAGTATTTT; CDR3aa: CASKKREGTDTQYF
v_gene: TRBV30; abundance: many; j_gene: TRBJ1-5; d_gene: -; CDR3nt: TGTGCCTGGAGTCTTGGACATTCCGGACAGCCCCAGCATTTT; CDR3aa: CAWSLGHSGQPQHF
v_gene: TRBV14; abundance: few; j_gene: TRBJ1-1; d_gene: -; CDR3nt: TGTGCCAGCAGCCCCCTTGTGAGGGACACTGAAGCTTTCTTT; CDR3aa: CASSPLVRDTEAFF
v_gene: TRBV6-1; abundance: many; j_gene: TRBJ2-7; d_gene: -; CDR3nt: TGTGCCACGTCCCGGGACGGCTCCTACGAGCAGTACTTC; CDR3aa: CATSRDGSYEQYF
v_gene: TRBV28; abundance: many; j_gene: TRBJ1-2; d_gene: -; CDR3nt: TGTGCCAGCAGTTTAGAAGGCAGACGGCAAGGTGACTATGGCTACACCTTC; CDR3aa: CASSLEGRRQGDYGYTF
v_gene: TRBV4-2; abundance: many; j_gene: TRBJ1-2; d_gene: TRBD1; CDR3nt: TGTGCCAGCAGCCAAGATCTGGCAGGGGGCGGCTACACCTTC; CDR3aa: CASSQDLAGGGYTF
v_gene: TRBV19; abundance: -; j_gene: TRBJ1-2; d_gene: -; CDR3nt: TGTGCCAGTAGTATTACTCCAGGGAGTACGGGCTATGGCTACACCTTC; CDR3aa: CASSITPGSTGYGYTF
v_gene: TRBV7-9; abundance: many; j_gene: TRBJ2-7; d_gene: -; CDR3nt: TGTGCCAGCAGCTTGCTTTACGAGCAGTACTTC; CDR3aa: CASSLLYEQYF
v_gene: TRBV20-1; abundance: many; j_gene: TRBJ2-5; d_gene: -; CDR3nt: TGCAGTGCTAGAGCCGGGACACAACAAGAGACCCAGTACTTC; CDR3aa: CSARAGTQQETQYF
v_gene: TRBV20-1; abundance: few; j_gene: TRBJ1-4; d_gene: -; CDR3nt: TGCAGTGCTAGTATTAATGAAAAACTGTTTTTT; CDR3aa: CSASINEKLFF
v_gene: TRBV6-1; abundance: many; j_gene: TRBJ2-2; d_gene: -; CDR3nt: TGTGCCAGCAGCCTCATGGGTGGGACCGGGGAGCTGTTTTTT; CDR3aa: CASSLMGGTGELFF
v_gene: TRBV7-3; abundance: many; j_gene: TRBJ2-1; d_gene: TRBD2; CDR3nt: TGTGCCAGCAGCTTAAGCCCGGCTAGCGGGATGAATGAGCAGTTCTTC; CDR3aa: CASSLSPASGMNEQFF
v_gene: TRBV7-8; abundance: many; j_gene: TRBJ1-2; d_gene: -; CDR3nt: TGTGCCAGCGCGTTACGAGAACAGGGTGGCTACACCTTC; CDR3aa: CASALREQGGYTF
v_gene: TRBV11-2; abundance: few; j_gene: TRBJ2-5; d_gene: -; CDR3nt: TGTGCCAGCAGCTTAGCGGGACCAAAAGAGACCCAGTACTTC; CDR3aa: CASSLAGPKETQYF
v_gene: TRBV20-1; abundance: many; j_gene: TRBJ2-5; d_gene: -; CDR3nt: TGCAGTGCTAGAGGGTGGGATCCACAAGAGACCCAGTACTTC; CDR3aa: CSARGWDPQETQYF
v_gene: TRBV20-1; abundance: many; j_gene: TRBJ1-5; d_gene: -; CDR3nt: TGCAGTGCTAGCGGTTCGTCAAATCAGCCCCAGCATTTT; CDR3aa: CSASGSSNQPQHF
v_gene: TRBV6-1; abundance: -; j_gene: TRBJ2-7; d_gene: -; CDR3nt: TGTGCCAGCAGTCGACCGGGGAAGTACGAGCAGTACTTC; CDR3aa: CASSRPGKYEQYF
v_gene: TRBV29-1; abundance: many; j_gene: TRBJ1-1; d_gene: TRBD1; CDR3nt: TGCAGCGTCGATTTTAGCGGGACAGGCGCCGAAGCTTTCTTT; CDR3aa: CSVDFSGTGAEAFF
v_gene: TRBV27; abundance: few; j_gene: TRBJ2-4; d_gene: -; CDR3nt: TGTGCCAGCAGCTATAATGACAGGCGGAAAAACATTCAGTACTTC; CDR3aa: CASSYNDRRKNIQYF
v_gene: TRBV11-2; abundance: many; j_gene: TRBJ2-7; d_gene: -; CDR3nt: TGTGCCAGCAGCTTCATTCCTAGCAGCTCCTACGAGCAGTACTTC; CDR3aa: CASSFIPSSSYEQYF
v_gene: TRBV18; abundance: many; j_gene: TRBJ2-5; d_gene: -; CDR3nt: TGTGCCAGCAGACCCCAGGGGAACGCCGAGACCCAGTACTTC; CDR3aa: CASRPQGNAETQYF
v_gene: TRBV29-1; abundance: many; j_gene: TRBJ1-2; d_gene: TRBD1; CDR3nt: TGCAGCGTTGGACCTGACAGGGCTAACTATGGCTACACCTTC; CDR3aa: CSVGPDRANYGYTF